The 19 T cell receptor beta chains below were found in one sample sequenced in a study of blood T cell repertoires in COVID-19. Clones were sequenced by immunoSEQ multiplex PCR, and TCRdb holds only the in-frame ones, with some missing. The sample includes about 71,000 clones, roughly four fifths of them seen just once. Sequencing was carried out using peripheral blood. Receptors were obtained from a man under 40 with COVID-19, enrolled during active disease.

This clone appeared a single time. This chain joins TRBV6-5 and TRBJ1-2; D is ambiguous. V was trimmed by 6 bases and J by 4 bases, leaving 12 bases between them. Germline loops: CDR1 MNHEY, CDR2 SVGAGI. The CDR3 consists of 13 residues. In nucleotides, the CDR3 is TGTGCCAGCAGGGCGGAGCAGTTCTATGGCTACACCTTC. Translating gives CASRAEQFYGYTF.

The chain joins TRBV5-1 to TRBJ2-3, with 7 bases aligning to TRBD1. The trim removed 0 bases at V and 4 bases at J, leaving 2 bases unmatched. This CDR3 spans 14 amino acids. Germline CDR1 and CDR2: SGHRS and YFSETQ. DNA of the CDR3: TGCGCCAGCAGCTTGGGAGGGGGCGCAGATACGCAGTATTTT. It specifies CASSLGGGADTQYF.

This rearrangement joins TRBV23-1 to TRBJ2-3, with TRBD1 matching 11 bases. TRBV23-1 is an ORF; its function is uncertain. V shed 0 bases and J 4 bases; nucleotides not matched to a gene: 24. The CDR3 is 23 amino acids. CDR3 in amino acids: CASSQSNGGPRPTGQGAPDTQYF. For the CDR3, the DNA is TGCGCCAGCAGTCAATCGAACGGTGGGCCCCGACCTACAGGACAGGGGGCCCCAGATACGCAGTATTTT.

This chain joins TRBV23-1 and TRBJ2-7; 11 nucleotides agree with TRBD2. TRBV23-1 is designated an ORF whose function remains uncertain. The trim removed 0 bases at V and 3 bases at J, leaving 10 bases unmatched. This CDR3 is built from 18 residues. The CDR3 coding sequence is TGCGCCAGCAGTCAATCGGCTAGCGGGAGGAGCTACTACTACGAGCAGTACTTC. As protein: CASSQSASGRSYYYEQYF.

This clone is a singleton in its sample. The V gene is TRBV18, the J gene TRBJ2-2; maybe TRBD2 (5 bases). Germline CDR1 reads KGHSH; CDR2 reads LQKENI. The CDR3 is made up of 15 amino acids. The germline V and J ends were trimmed by 4 bases and 6 bases, with 15 bases remaining between them. DNA for the CDR3: TGTGCCAGCTCACTCGACTATGTCGGCGCCGGGGAGCTGTTTTTT. Protein product: CASSLDYVGAGELFF.

The rearrangement links TRBV10-2 to TRBJ1-1; the match to TRBD1 covers 10 bases. V was clipped by 6 bases and J by 3 bases; unmatched bases: 4. Germline assignment: CDR1 WSHSY and CDR2 SAAADI. The CDR3 spans 14 residues. CDR3 amino acids: CASRRGTGDTEAFF. For the CDR3, the DNA is TGCGCCAGCAGAAGAGGGACAGGGGACACTGAAGCTTTCTTT.

The rearrangement links TRBV4-1 to TRBJ1-1; D not certain. V was shortened by 3 bases and J by 4 bases, with 9 bases between the two germline ends. Looked up from germline, CDR1 is MGHRA and CDR2 is YSYEKL. The CDR3 has 13 amino acids. CDR3 region: CASSHPRSTEAFF. CDR3 DNA sequence: TGCGCCAGCAGCCACCCCCGGTCCACTGAAGCTTTCTTT.

This clone turned up a few times. V is TRBV18 and J is TRBJ1-1; D perhaps matches TRBD1 (5 bases). Germline CDR1 is KGHSH and CDR2 is LQKENI. The CDR3 runs 12 residues. V was pared by 3 bases and J by 7 bases, with 9 bases between. The CDR3 sequence is CASSPSTVEAFF. The CDR3 DNA follows: TGTGCCAGCTCACCGTCGACAGTTGAAGCTTTCTTT.

The genes are TRBV28 and TRBJ1-2; D remains ambiguous. The V and J ends lost 5 bases and 4 bases respectively, with 5 bases between them. This CDR3 contains 11 residues. The V gene's germline CDR1 is MDHEN and CDR2 SYDVKM. The CDR3 nucleotides read TGTGCCAGCAGTAGCGTCTATGGCTACACCTTC. Translated, it gives CASSSVYGYTF.

The gene calls are TRBV6-4 and TRBJ2-7; 12 bases map to TRBD2. Trimming took 6 bases from V and 5 from J; bases not matched to a gene: 8. The germline V gene encodes CDR1 MRHNA and CDR2 SNTAGT. The CDR3 loop spans 15 amino acids. The CDR3: CASSPGLAGPHEQYF. The CDR3 bases are TGTGCCAGCAGCCCTGGACTAGCGGGACCCCACGAGCAGTACTTC.

The chain joins TRBV11-2 to TRBJ2-5; 16 bases map to TRBD2. CDR3 length: 18 amino acids. Trimming at V came to 5 bases and at J to 7 bases, leaving 13 bases not matched to a gene. Looked up from germline, CDR1 is SGHAT and CDR2 is FQNNGV. CDR3: CASSPPGLAGGTPGTQYF. The DNA of the CDR3 is TGTGCCAGCAGCCCTCCGGGACTAGCGGGAGGGACCCCGGGGACCCAGTACTTC.

CDR3 sequence: CASSDSRGSWQPQHF. CDR3 sequence (DNA): TGTGCCAGCAGTGATAGCAGGGGGTCGTGGCAGCCCCAGCATTTT. This chain links TRBV6-6 with TRBJ1-5; TRBD1 agrees at 7 bases. The germline V gene encodes CDR1 MNHNY and CDR2 SVGAGI (reference sequence). This CDR3 is built from 15 residues. V was pared by 5 bases and J by 7 bases, with 11 bases of the junction left unmatched.

V is TRBV29-1 and J is TRBJ2-7, with 8 nucleotides matching TRBD1. Germline V CDR1 and CDR2: SQVTM, ANQGSEA. V shed 7 bases and J 6 bases; nucleotides not matched to a gene: 11. The CDR3 consists of 13 residues. The CDR3 DNA reads TGCAGCGCACTTCAGGGGGCTTATGGCGAGCAGTACTTC. As protein: CSALQGAYGEQYF.

The chain employs TRBV6-6 and TRBJ2-7, with TRBD1 matching 11 bases. Germline CDR1 and CDR2: MNHNY and SVGAGI (reference sequence). Trimming cost V 6 bases and J 4 bases; bases outside gene matches: 8. The CDR3 extends over 15 amino acids. CDR3 in amino acids: CASRSQDRGQYEQYF. CDR3 DNA: TGTGCCAGCAGATCCCAGGACAGGGGGCAATACGAGCAGTACTTC.

This sequence joins TRBV15 and TRBJ1-2; TRBD1 matches at 8 bases. Germline CDR1 LNHNV, CDR2 YYDKDF (reference sequence). The ends lost 0 bases at V and 4 bases at J; junction bases unmatched: 1. This CDR3 comprises 14 residues. CDR3 sequence (DNA): TGTGCCACCAGCAGAGATGGGACAGGCTATGGCTACACCTTC. This codes for CATSRDGTGYGYTF.

The V gene is TRBV7-6, the J gene TRBJ1-1; D uncertain. V lost 5 bases and J 1 base, leaving 8 bases between the germline ends. The CDR3 length is 13 residues. Looked up from germline, CDR1 is SGHVS and CDR2 is FNYEAQ. This CDR3 is CASSPRSNTEAFF. The CDR3 nucleotides read TGTGCCAGCAGCCCCAGATCGAACACTGAAGCTTTCTTT. The full variable domain, with the rest looked up from reference TRBV7-6 and TRBJ1-1, is GAGVSQSPRYKVTKRGQDVALRCDPISGHVSLYWYRQALGQGPEFLTYFNYEAQQDKSGLPNDRFSAERPEGSISTLTIQRTEQRDSAMYRCASSPRSNTEAFFGQGTRLTVV.

The chain links TRBV28 to TRBJ2-7; 8 bases match TRBD2. With 7 bases clipped from V and 3 bases from J, the junction kept 8 bases outside the gene matches. Germline V CDR1 and CDR2: MDHEN, SYDVKM. This CDR3 has 14 residues. Here the CDR3 DNA reads TGTGCCAGCATAAAACGGGAGGGTCGCTACGAGCAGTACTTC. It codes for CASIKREGRYEQYF.

The V gene is TRBV9, the J gene TRBJ1-5, with TRBD1 as a possible D gene (6 bases). The CDR3 loop spans 13 amino acids. V was pared by 4 bases and J by 7 bases, with 12 bases between. Germline CDR1 is SGDLS and CDR2 is YYNGEE. Written as DNA, the CDR3 is TGTGCCAGCAGCCGGGAGGGGGGACAGCCCCAGCATTTT. Translating gives CASSREGGQPQHF.

The table lists this clone with a few counts. V and J are TRBV19 and TRBJ2-1; 10 bases match TRBD2. The CDR3 extends over 16 amino acids. The V gene's germline CDR1 is LNHDA and CDR2 SQIVND (reference sequence). Trimming removed 4 bases from V and 2 bases from J; junction bases left unmatched: 5. DNA for the CDR3: TGTGCCAGTAGTAAATGGACTAGCGGAGCCTACAATGAGCAGTTCTTC. As protein: CASSKWTSGAYNEQFF.